Below, 21 T cell receptor beta chains from the same sample are listed, as sequenced in a study of T-cell reconstitution after alpha-beta-depleted transplantation in children (TCRdb year 2016). Receptor amplification or capture employed PCR. Sequencing used an Illumina HiSeq 2500. To normalize quantification of the TCRbeta repertoire, the TCR libraries were built with molecular barcoding that relied on unique molecular identifiers. TCRdb reprocessing: public reads trimmed at Q25 with fastp, clones called with MiXCR, in-frame beta chains kept. Entries that share a CDR3 protein sequence are merged under the most common genes and DNA. The table for this sample lists fewer than 350,000 distinct CDR3 sequences; around a tenth of them were counted only once. Approximately 7.6% of the sample belongs to the ten largest clones. The treatment or condition tag for this specimen amounts to: allogeneic hematopoietic cell transplantation with graft depleted of TCRalphabeta T cells and CD19 B cells.

The sample was PBMCs, taken before TCRalphabeta/CD19-depleted stem cell transplant. The receptor source for this set is a boy in the first two years of life with acute myeloid leukemia, due to receive a stem cell transplant.

There are a few counts of this clonotype. The genes are TRBV4-3 and TRBJ1-2; TRBD1 matches at 7 bases. The CDR3 is 14 residues long. Germline V gene lookup returns CDR1 LGHNA and CDR2 YSLEER. Losses at the gene ends were 1 base for V and 2 bases for J; bases not matched to a gene: 1. The CDR3 DNA sequence: TGCGCCAGCAGCCAAGCGACAGGGAACTATGGCTACACCTTC. Its translation: CASSQATGNYGYTF.

This clonotype occurred many times. The CDR3 DNA is TGCGCCAGCAGCTTCACAAACAGGGACAATGAGCAGTTCTTC. It yields the protein CASSFTNRDNEQFF. The gene calls are TRBV5-1 and TRBJ2-1, with D perhaps matching TRBD1 (6 bases). V dropped 2 bases and J dropped 5 bases, with 11 bases sitting between them. Germline V CDR1 and CDR2: SGHRS, YFSETQ. This CDR3 has 14 amino acids.

This clonotype showed up just a few times. V and J are TRBV4-3 and TRBJ2-3; D unclear. Trimming shortened V by 0 bases and J by 1 base, and 14 bases separated the two germline ends. Germline values: CDR1 LGHNA, CDR2 YSLEER. The length of the CDR3 is 17 residues. The DNA of the CDR3 is TGCGCCAGCAGCCAAGATCTGGTAGTTTTCGGCACAGATACGCAGTATTTT. It encodes CASSQDLVVFGTDTQYF.

This clonotype was counted a few times. The V and J genes are TRBV5-6 and TRBJ2-1, with TRBD2 identical over 9 bases. CDR3 length: 17 residues. Germline CDR1 is SGHDT and CDR2 is YYEEEE. V was pared by 0 bases and J by 9 bases, with 13 bases of the junction left unmatched. The CDR3 bases are TGTGCCAGCAGCTTGGATTCCCTAGCGGGAAATCGGGGTGAGCAGTTCTTC. Its translation is CASSLDSLAGNRGEQFF.

The V and J genes are TRBV7-9 and TRBJ2-3, with 8 bases fitting TRBD2. Germline CDR1 and CDR2: SEHNR and FQNEAQ (reference sequence). J was trimmed by 4 bases and V by 3 bases; bases with no gene match: 9. The CDR3 has 16 amino acids. The CDR3 nucleotides are TGTGCCAGCAGCTTCCCGGGACTAGTTATATCAGATACGCAGTATTTT. Amino acid sequence: CASSFPGLVISDTQYF.

CDR3 in amino acids: CATSGDGGRSSREQFF. Here the CDR3 DNA reads TGTGCCACCAGTGGAGACGGCGGGAGAAGTTCCCGTGAGCAGTTCTTC. The gene calls are TRBV24-1 and TRBJ2-1; 7 positions match TRBD2. The CDR3 length is 16 residues. V dropped 5 bases and J dropped 9; count of bases not matched to a gene: 15. The germline V gene encodes CDR1 KGHDR and CDR2 SFDVKD.

This clonotype was counted a few times. V usage is TRBV7-2 and J usage is TRBJ2-1, with a tentative D call TRBD1 (5 bases). The CDR3 runs 15 residues. In germline, CDR1 is SGHTA, CDR2 FQGNSA. Deletions cut 3 bases from V and 6 bases from J, with 15 bases between. The CDR3 DNA reads TGTGCCAGCAGCTTCACGCGCCAGGGAAGCAATGAGCAGTTCTTC. This gives the protein CASSFTRQGSNEQFF.

Many counts were recorded for this clonotype. The gene calls are TRBV27 and TRBJ2-1; possibly TRBD1 or TRBD2 for D (5 bases each). Trimming took 4 bases from V and 5 from J, leaving 15 bases between them. The CDR3 extends over 15 amino acids. Germline CDR1 and CDR2: MNHEY and SMNVEV (reference sequence). The CDR3 loop reads CASSSWVRGDNEQFF. In nucleotides, the CDR3 is TGTGCCAGCAGTTCTTGGGTTAGAGGGGACAATGAGCAGTTCTTC.

This clonotype was counted a few times. The genes are TRBV20-1 and TRBJ2-7; TRBD2 agrees at 11 bases. Germline CDR1 reads DFQATT; CDR2 reads SNEGSKA (reference sequence). This CDR3 has 14 residues. V lost 1 base to trimming and J lost 4 bases; unmatched junction nucleotides: 3. CDR3 sequence: CSARAASGRYEQYF. CDR3 coding DNA: TGCAGTGCTAGAGCGGCTAGCGGGAGGTACGAGCAGTACTTC.

Many counts were recorded for this clonotype. The chain uses TRBV5-1 and TRBJ1-1; tentative D call: TRBD1 (6 bases). CDR3 size: 14 residues. Germline V gene sequence: CDR1 SGHRS, CDR2 YFSETQ. Trimming stripped 2 bases from V and 2 bases from J, with 10 bases between. CDR3 amino acids: CASSLTGLNTEAFF. The DNA for the CDR3 is TGCGCCAGCAGCTTAACAGGGTTAAACACTGAAGCTTTCTTT.

This clonotype was observed at least ten times. The gene calls are TRBV24-1 and TRBJ2-5; D might be TRBD2 (6 bases). Germline V CDR1 and CDR2: KGHDR, SFDVKD. The ends were cut back, 4 bases at V and 1 base at J, with 9 bases in the middle. This CDR3 region has 14 residues. The CDR3 region has the DNA TGTGCCACCAGTGACCGGACTACCCAAGAGACCCAGTACTTC. Its protein is CATSDRTTQETQYF.

A few counts support this clonotype. The V gene is TRBV20-1, the J gene TRBJ2-1; D is undetermined. V gave up 3 bases and J gave up 6 bases, with 3 bases separating them. Germline CDR1 reads DFQATT; CDR2 reads SNEGSKA (reference sequence). The CDR3 is made up of 10 amino acids. CDR3 region: CSASRNEQFF. The CDR3 nucleotides are TGCAGTGCTAGCCGCAATGAGCAGTTCTTC.

Ten or more counts support this clonotype. The junction differs from germline at one of its ends, possibly a read error. V is TRBV7-9 and J is TRBJ2-2; 9 bases match TRBD1. CDR1 SEHNR and CDR2 FQNEAQ come from the germline V gene (reference sequence). The CDR3 loop spans 16 amino acids. The CDR3 DNA reads TGTGCCAGCAGCCTCGCACAGGGGGCGAACACCGGGGATCTGTTTTTT. Protein product: CASSLAQGANTGDLFF. Complete variable domain (other parts from reference TRBV7-9 and TRBJ2-2): DTGVSQNPRHKITKRGQNVTFRCDPISEHNRLYWYRQTLGQGPEFLTYFQNEAQLEKSRLLSDRFSAERPKGSFSTLEIQRTEQGDSAMYLCASSLAQGANTGDLFFGEGSRLTVL.

The chain combines TRBV4-3 with TRBJ2-5, with 7 bases that match TRBD1. V trimming: 3 bases; J trimming: 1 base; junction bases outside the gene matches: 5. The CDR3 runs to 15 residues. Germline V gene data show CDR1 as LGHNA and CDR2 as YSLEER. CDR3 amino acids: CASSHRDSPQETQYF. In DNA form, the CDR3 reads TGCGCCAGCAGCCATCGGGACAGTCCCCAAGAGACCCAGTACTTC.

There are many counts of this clonotype. This chain uses TRBV6-5 with TRBJ2-7; 12 nucleotides agree with TRBD2. This CDR3 spans 14 amino acids. Looked up from germline, CDR1 is MNHEY and CDR2 is SVGAGI. V was pared by 4 bases and J by 3 bases, with 1 base of the junction left unmatched. The CDR3 reads CASSWTSGIYEQYF. DNA of the CDR3: TGTGCCAGCAGTTGGACTAGCGGGATCTACGAGCAGTACTTC.

The gene calls are TRBV28 and TRBJ2-7; 14 bases are a match to TRBD2. The CDR3 has 16 amino acids. The germline gives CDR1 MDHEN, CDR2 SYDVKM. Trimming cost V 8 bases and J 3 bases; bases outside gene matches: 9. CDR3 residues: CASGPGLAGGFYEQYF. For the CDR3, the DNA is TGTGCCAGCGGCCCCGGACTAGCGGGGGGATTCTACGAGCAGTACTTC.

This clonotype appeared many times. This chain links TRBV24-1 with TRBJ2-5, with TRBD1 matching 9 bases. J lost 6 bases, V lost 4 bases, and 8 bases had no gene match. Germline V gives CDR1 KGHDR, CDR2 SFDVKD. The CDR3 sequence is 15 residues long. CDR3 DNA: TGTGCCACCAGTGAATCCGGGACAGGGATGAAGACCCAGTACTTC. It encodes CATSESGTGMKTQYF.

This clonotype was observed at least ten times. CDR3 sequence reads: CSLEGILNSPLHF. For the CDR3, the DNA is TGCAGTTTAGAGGGGATCCTTAATTCACCCCTCCACTTT. V usage is TRBV20-1 and J usage is TRBJ1-6; D possibly corresponds to TRBD1 (5 bases). This CDR3 is 13 amino acids long. The V gene lost 8 bases and the J gene lost 6 bases, with 14 bases spanning the gap. Germline loops: CDR1 DFQATT, CDR2 SNEGSKA (reference sequence).

This clonotype was seen only a few times. The chain combines TRBV5-1 with TRBJ2-1; 7 positions agree with TRBD2. Germline trimming cut 4 bases from V and 9 bases from J; bases unmatched to any gene: 13. The CDR3 loop spans 15 amino acids. Germline V gives CDR1 SGHRS, CDR2 YFSETQ. The CDR3 reads CASSESGETWSEQFF. Written as DNA, the CDR3 is TGCGCCAGCAGCGAAAGCGGGGAGACATGGAGTGAGCAGTTCTTC.

This clonotype was found many times. One end of the junction does not line up with germline, which may come from a read error. This rearrangement joins TRBV3-1 to TRBJ1-1; possible D gene TRBD1, 6 bases. Germline-derived CDR1 and CDR2 are LGHDT and YNNKEL (reference sequence). The CDR3 contains 15 residues. CDR3 sequence (DNA): TGTGCCAGCAGCCAAGGTGGGGGGCGCAACATTGAAGCTTTCTTT. This encodes CASSQGGGRNIEAFF. Using reference TRBV3-1 and TRBJ1-1 for the parts outside the CDR3, the full variable domain is DTAVSQTPKYLVTQMGNDKSIKCEQNLGHDTMYWYKQDSKKFLKIMFSYNNKELIINETVPNRFSPKSPDKAHLNLHINSLELGDSAVYFCASSQGGGRNIEAFFGQGTRLTVV.

At least ten counts were recorded for this clonotype. The chain employs TRBV4-2 and TRBJ1-6; the D is unclear. This CDR3 is 13 amino acids long. The ends were cut back, 0 bases at V and 7 bases at J, with 4 bases in the middle. CDR1 LGHNA and CDR2 YNFKEQ come from the germline V gene. DNA for the CDR3: TGTGCCAGCAGCCAAGATCTCAATTCACCCCTCCACTTT. It is translated as CASSQDLNSPLHF.